This entry lists 7 T cell receptor beta chains sequenced from one sample in a study of blood T cell repertoires in COVID-19. Repertoires were generated with immunoSEQ multiplex PCR, while TCRdb's copy carries only in-frame clones and drops some. The sample lists roughly 410,000 clones, about nine tenths occurring once. The sample was peripheral blood. The receptors derive from a woman aged 40-49 years with COVID-19, enrolled during active disease.

The J gene is TRBJ2-3, the V gene TRBV28; 7 bases are shared with TRBD1. This CDR3 spans 13 amino acids. Germline CDR1 and CDR2: MDHEN and SYDVKM. The V and J ends lost 8 bases and 2 bases, in that order; junction bases with no gene match: 4. The CDR3 nucleotides read TGTGCCAGCCTGGGGACAGTCACAGATACGCAGTATTTT. This sequence encodes CASLGTVTDTQYF.

V and J are TRBV27 and TRBJ1-5; weak D call: TRBD1 (6 bases). The V gene lost 5 bases and the J gene lost 4 bases, with 18 bases spanning the gap. CDR1 MNHEY and CDR2 SMNVEV come from the germline V gene (reference sequence). This CDR3 has 16 residues. Here the CDR3 reads CASSPIYRDSNQPQHF. CDR3 DNA sequence: TGTGCCAGCAGTCCCATCTACAGGGATTCTAATCAGCCCCAGCATTTT.

The chain combines TRBV5-5 with TRBJ2-7; D is ambiguous. V gave up 0 bases and J gave up 6 bases, with 13 bases separating them. CDR1 and CDR2 from the germline V gene are SGHKS and YYEKEE (reference sequence). The CDR3 length is 14 residues. CDR3 amino acids: CASSLDTNRFEQYF. The CDR3 coding sequence is TGTGCCAGCAGCTTGGACACGAACCGTTTCGAGCAGTACTTC.

The chain carries TRBV9 and TRBJ2-6; D uncertain. From germline, CDR1 is SGDLS and CDR2 YYNGEE. The CDR3 is 15 residues long. Trimming shortened V by 4 bases and J by 2 bases, and 10 bases separated the two germline ends. The CDR3 sequence is CASSPLGTGANVLTF. CDR3 bases: TGTGCCAGCAGCCCTCTAGGAACTGGGGCCAACGTCCTGACTTTC.

This chain links TRBV28 with TRBJ1-2, with 8 bases fitting TRBD1. Trimming took 5 bases from V and 5 from J; bases not matched to a gene: 4. The CDR3 has 13 amino acids. Per germline, CDR1 MDHEN and CDR2 SYDVKM. The CDR3 DNA reads TGTGCCAGCAGTGAGGGACAGGTGTATGGCTACACCTTC. The encoded protein is CASSEGQVYGYTF.

This clone was seen once. This chain links TRBV28 with TRBJ2-3; 8 nucleotides agree with TRBD2. CDR1 is MDHEN, CDR2 SYDVKM, per germline. The CDR3 has 16 amino acids. Losses at the gene ends were 6 bases for V and 0 bases for J; bases not matched to a gene: 8. The CDR3 DNA sequence: TGTGCCAGCAGCAATCCTAGCGGGCCGAGCACAGATACGCAGTATTTT. Translating it yields CASSNPSGPSTDTQYF.

The chain uses TRBV4-1 and TRBJ1-2, with TRBD1 as a possible D gene (5 bases). The germline V gene has CDR1 MGHRA and CDR2 YSYEKL. V was cut by 0 bases and J by 6 bases, with 14 bases left in between. The CDR3 is 15 residues long. In DNA form, the CDR3 reads TGCGCCAGCAGCCAAGATCCCGGGGGATTGGATGGCTACACCTTC. The encoded protein is CASSQDPGGLDGYTF.